This TCR beta chain emerged from a study of OX40 agonist ivuxolimab in advanced cancers. Concerning this clone itself: Its antigen is as yet unknown.

Germline CDR1 and CDR2: MDHEN and SYDVKM. The CDR3 contains 13 residues. The V end was cut by 2 bases, the J end by 4 bases, with 8 bases between. Points from the study as a whole: Expanded clones were, on average, more numerous in CD8+ T cells than in CD4+.

TCRdb keeps only in-frame clones here, not all; method: immunoSEQ multiplex PCR. The table shows about 50,000 clones, with more than 70% occurring only once. The source material was CD4+ or CD8+ T cells sorted from blood, sampled in a trial of the OX40 agonist ivuxolimab. This receptor was obtained from an adult with an advanced solid tumor such as melanoma, head and neck, liver or kidney cancer. The rearrangement links TRBV28 to TRBJ2-5; D remains ambiguous. CDR3 in amino acids: CASSLGLGETQYF. DNA of the CDR3: TGTGCCAGCAGTTTAGGGTTAGGAGAGACCCAGTACTTC.